Below, 17 T cell receptor beta chains from the same sample are listed, as sequenced in a study of blood T cell repertoires in COVID-19. Clones were sequenced by immunoSEQ multiplex PCR, and TCRdb holds only the in-frame ones, with some missing. The data contain 200,000 or so clones, roughly four fifths of them singletons. Sequenced input: PBMCs or T cells enriched from blood (not recorded which). Receptor source: a man aged 35 to 55 who had recovered from COVID-19.

The chain combines TRBV27 with TRBJ2-7, with 10 positions matching TRBD1. The CDR3 extends over 15 amino acids. Germline CDR1 is MNHEY and CDR2 is SMNVEV (reference sequence). The trim removed 5 bases at V and 0 bases at J, leaving 4 bases unmatched. The CDR3 DNA follows: TGTGCCAGCAGTCGGGACAGGGGAGTCTCCTACGAGCAGTACTTC. Encoded protein: CASSRDRGVSYEQYF.

This chain uses TRBV13 with TRBJ2-3; TRBD1 aligns across 9 bases. The CDR3 covers 16 residues. The trim removed 6 bases at V and 5 bases at J, leaving 12 bases unmatched. Germline V gene data show CDR1 as PRHDT and CDR2 as FYEKMQ (reference sequence). The CDR3 region is CASRSSGTGIRDTQYF. The CDR3 DNA reads TGTGCCAGCAGGAGTTCCGGGACAGGGATAAGAGATACGCAGTATTTT.

The V and J genes are TRBV7-3 and TRBJ2-1; the match to TRBD2 covers 7 bases. The CDR3 runs to 14 residues. Trimming removed 5 bases from V and 1 base from J; junction bases left unmatched: 2. The germline V gene encodes CDR1 SGHTA and CDR2 FQGTGA. The DNA for the CDR3 is TGTGCCAGCAGCCCCGGGGGGTCCTACAATGAGCAGTTCTTC. It translates to CASSPGGSYNEQFF.

The rearrangement uses TRBV6-5 and TRBJ1-2; 7 positions match TRBD1. The germline gives CDR1 MNHEY, CDR2 SVGAGI. With V trimmed by 4 bases and J by 4 bases, 6 bases remained unmatched. This CDR3 has 14 amino acids. The CDR3 DNA sequence: TGTGCCAGCAGTTTAGACAGGGACCTCTATGGCTACACCTTC. Its translation: CASSLDRDLYGYTF.

This chain connects TRBV9 to TRBJ1-1; no firm D call. V lost 0 bases to trimming and J lost 3 bases, with 6 bases between them. The CDR3 consists of 13 residues. Germline-derived CDR1 and CDR2 are SGDLS and YYNGEE. For the CDR3, the DNA is TGTGCCAGCAGCGTAGATACGGACACTGAAGCTTTCTTT. This codes for CASSVDTDTEAFF.

This clone was seen only a few times. In the same sample, other DNA sequences code for this CDR3. The V gene is TRBV18, the J gene TRBJ1-1; possible D gene TRBD1, 5 bases. CDR3 size: 13 residues. The germline CDR1 and CDR2 sequences are KGHSH and LQKENI. Trimming removed 4 bases at V and 0 bases at J, with 6 bases between. The DNA of the CDR3 is TGTGCCAGCTCACAGGACATGAACACTGAAGCTTTCTTT. It is translated as CASSQDMNTEAFF.

The J gene is TRBJ1-5, the V gene TRBV3-1 (or the pseudogene TRBV3-2); 7 nucleotides line up with TRBD1. Germline trimming cut 5 bases from V and 3 bases from J; bases unmatched to any gene: 1. This CDR3 spans 13 amino acids. Germline-derived CDR1 and CDR2 are LGHDT and YNNKEL (reference sequence). The CDR3 DNA reads TGTGCCAGCAGCGGGACAGCCAATCAGCCCCAGCATTTT. It codes for CASSGTANQPQHF.

In DNA, the CDR3 is TGTGCCAGCAGCCCTTCACAGCTGAACACTGAAGCTTTCTTT. Translation: CASSPSQLNTEAFF. The chain carries TRBV7-9 and TRBJ1-1; D remains unclear. This CDR3 comprises 14 residues. Trimming removed 5 bases at V and 0 bases at J, with 10 bases between. CDR1 is SEHNR, CDR2 FQNEAQ, per germline (reference sequence).

This sequence joins TRBV3-1 (or the pseudogene TRBV3-2) and TRBJ2-1, with D possibly TRBD1 on 5 matching bases. The CDR3 consists of 15 residues. V was clipped by 3 bases and J by 9 bases, with 18 bases between them. Germline loops: CDR1 LGHDT, CDR2 YNNKEL (reference sequence). Here the CDR3 DNA reads TGTGCCAGCAGCCAGGCACAGGTGGGGTTGGGTGAGCAGTTCTTC. Its translation: CASSQAQVGLGEQFF.

Only one count was recorded for this clone. V is TRBV5-1 and J is TRBJ1-1; no definite D call. The ends were cut back, 7 bases at V and 7 bases at J, with 8 bases in the middle. The CDR3 runs to 10 residues. Germline CDR1 is SGHRS and CDR2 is YFSETQ. The CDR3 bases are TGCGCCAGCTCGTTTAATGAAGCTTTCTTT. This codes for CASSFNEAFF.

This chain joins TRBV2 and TRBJ1-5, with no clear D. There are 16 residues in the CDR3. Between the trimmed V and J ends, which lost 2 bases and 4 bases, there was a span of 15 bases. CDR1 SNHLY and CDR2 FYNNEI come from the germline V gene. CDR3 sequence: CASSEMWQIQNQPQHF. CDR3 nucleotides: TGTGCCAGCAGTGAAATGTGGCAGATCCAGAATCAGCCCCAGCATTTT.

The V gene is TRBV5-4, the J gene TRBJ1-1, with TRBD1 as a possible D gene (6 bases). This CDR3 has 12 residues. With 4 bases removed from V and 8 bases from J, the gap between germline ends came to 12 bases. Germline V CDR1 and CDR2: SGHNT, YYREEE (reference sequence). This CDR3 is CASSPGTKEAFF. The CDR3 nucleotides are TGTGCCAGCAGCCCCGGGACAAAGGAAGCTTTCTTT.

This chain uses TRBV30 with TRBJ1-6, with D maybe TRBD1 (5 bases). Trimming shortened V by 4 bases and J by 10 bases, and 17 bases separated the two germline ends. CDR1 and CDR2 from the germline V gene are GTSNPN and SVGIG (reference sequence). The CDR3 extends over 14 amino acids. For the CDR3, the DNA is TGTGCCTGGAAGGGGTTGGCAAAAGGGTCACCCCTCCACTTT. Its protein is CAWKGLAKGSPLHF. The full variable domain, completed using reference TRBV30 and TRBJ1-6, is SQTIHQWPATLVQPVGSPLSLECTVEGTSNPNLYWYRQAAGRGLQLLFYSVGIGQISSEVPQNLSASRPQDRQFILSSKKLLLSDSGFYLCAWKGLAKGSPLHFGNGTRLTVT.

The chain recombines TRBV5-4 with TRBJ1-2; 7 nucleotides match TRBD1. The CDR3 is 15 residues long. Germline CDR1 is SGHNT and CDR2 is YYREEE (reference sequence). V shed 4 bases, J shed 0 bases, and the junction held 6 bases outside the gene matches. The chain's CDR3 is CASSRAGQTNYGYTF. The CDR3 DNA sequence: TGTGCCAGCAGCAGGGCGGGACAGACTAACTATGGCTACACCTTC.

This chain links TRBV5-4 with TRBJ2-1, with D perhaps TRBD2 (6 bases). The CDR3 extends over 15 amino acids. Germline V lookup: CDR1 SGHNT, CDR2 YYREEE (reference sequence). Trimming removed 0 bases at V and 0 bases at J, with 7 bases between. Here the CDR3 reads CASSLVGGSYNEQFF. The CDR3 nucleotides are TGTGCCAGCAGCTTGGTCGGGGGCTCCTACAATGAGCAGTTCTTC.

This chain joins TRBV3-1 (or the pseudogene TRBV3-2) and TRBJ1-1, with D hard to call. The CDR3 has 14 amino acids. Trimming left V 4 bases short and J 1 base short, with 10 bases between. In germline, CDR1 is LGHDT, CDR2 YNNKEL (reference sequence). The CDR3 nucleotides are TGTGCCAGCAGCCCCACCCATAGGAACACTGAAGCTTTCTTT. It is translated as CASSPTHRNTEAFF.

This chain uses TRBV10-1 with TRBJ1-2; 7 bases line up with TRBD1. Trimming took 4 bases from V and 3 from J; bases not matched to a gene: 5. Germline V gene lookup returns CDR1 WNHNN and CDR2 SYGVQD (reference sequence). The CDR3 spans 14 residues. The CDR3 DNA follows: TGCGCCAGCAGTGGTGGGACAGACCACTATGGCTACACCTTC. This gives the protein CASSGGTDHYGYTF.